A single sample is the source of the 32 T cell receptor beta chains below, sequenced in a study of cytomegalovirus exposure and HLA in healthy donors. The protocol was immunoSEQ multiplex PCR, while the TCRdb copy is restricted to in-frame clones and leaves out a portion. Here the sample spans 200,000 to 250,000 clones, approximately 87% being singletons. Sequenced: PBMCs. These receptors all stem from a woman aged 18-29 years in good health and CMV-seronegative.

The chain recombines TRBV9 with TRBJ2-3; D is unclear. CDR1 and CDR2 (germline): SGDLS, YYNGEE. The germline V and J ends were trimmed by 5 bases and 0 bases, with 4 bases remaining between them. The CDR3 is 12 amino acids. CDR3 sequence: CASSRSTDTQYF. DNA of the CDR3: TGTGCCAGCAGTAGGAGCACAGATACGCAGTATTTT.

CDR3 in amino acids: CATSRASGRNTGELFF. The CDR3 DNA reads as TGTGCCACCAGCAGGGCTAGCGGGAGAAACACCGGGGAGCTGTTTTTT. V and J are TRBV15 and TRBJ2-2, with 10 positions matching TRBD2. CDR1 LNHNV and CDR2 YYDKDF come from the germline V gene (reference sequence). This CDR3 spans 16 amino acids. J was trimmed by 2 bases and V by 3 bases; bases with no gene match: 3.

The chain is built from TRBV9 and TRBJ2-5, with TRBD2 matching 14 bases. Trimming removed 0 bases from V and 5 bases from J; junction bases left unmatched: 12. CDR3 length: 19 amino acids. Germline CDR1 reads SGDLS; CDR2 reads YYNGEE. The CDR3 protein is CASSVASGTSGGRQETQYF. For the CDR3, the DNA is TGTGCCAGCAGCGTAGCTAGCGGGACTAGCGGGGGACGGCAGGAGACCCAGTACTTC.

The gene calls are TRBV11-2 and TRBJ2-5; D ambiguous. V was trimmed by 5 bases and J by 5 bases, leaving 18 bases between them. The CDR3 contains 15 residues. From germline, CDR1 is SGHAT and CDR2 FQNNGV. The CDR3 reads CASSTAAQRHETQYF. The CDR3 region has the DNA TGTGCCAGCAGCACCGCGGCACAGAGGCATGAGACCCAGTACTTC.

Here the CDR3 reads CASSYTTGAGNTEAFF. The CDR3, as DNA: TGTGCCAGCAGTTACACTACAGGGGCGGGAAACACTGAAGCTTTCTTT. V and J are TRBV6-5 and TRBJ1-1, with 7 bases matching TRBD1. V was pared by 2 bases and J by 2 bases, with 8 bases of the junction left unmatched. In germline, CDR1 is MNHEY, CDR2 SVGAGI. The CDR3 length is 16 residues.

The rearrangement links TRBV25-1 to TRBJ2-7; perhaps TRBD2 as D (5 bases). V lost 6 bases to trimming and J lost 8 bases, with 11 bases between them. The CDR3 contains 11 residues. Germline assignment: CDR1 MGHDK and CDR2 SYGVNS. The CDR3 DNA follows: TGTGCCAGCAGAGCTGCTAGCCAGCAGTACTTC. It codes for CASRAASQQYF.

This chain connects TRBV6-1 to TRBJ1-5; tentatively, D is TRBD1 (5 bases). Trimming pared 0 bases from V and 5 bases from J, leaving 11 bases between. Germline lookup yields CDR1 MNHNS and CDR2 SASEGT. This CDR3 spans 15 amino acids. CDR3 protein: CASSEARDLYQPQHF. The CDR3 bases are TGTGCCAGCAGTGAAGCGCGGGACCTCTATCAGCCCCAGCATTTT.

This chain joins TRBV28 and TRBJ1-5; a possible D gene is TRBD1 (6 bases). Trimming left V 7 bases short and J 6 bases short, with 16 bases between. The CDR3 spans 14 residues. The V gene's germline CDR1 is MDHEN and CDR2 SYDVKM. This chain's CDR3 is CASIEGGAGQPQHF. The CDR3 nucleotides read TGTGCCAGCATCGAGGGGGGCGCGGGTCAGCCCCAGCATTTT.

This clone was seen more than once but under ten times. This chain joins TRBV19 and TRBJ2-7; 10 nucleotides match TRBD1. Germline V CDR1 and CDR2: LNHDA, SQIVND (reference sequence). The CDR3 runs 13 residues. V lost 7 bases, J lost 2 bases, and 2 bases stayed unmatched. The CDR3 here is CASKGTGAYEQYF. CDR3 DNA sequence: TGTGCCAGTAAGGGGACAGGGGCCTACGAGCAGTACTTC.

As regards this clone: Its ends do not fully match the called genes, so a read error is possible. V and J are TRBV5-1 and TRBJ2-3, with D perhaps given as TRBD1 or TRBD2 (5 bases each). CDR1 is SGHRS and CDR2 is YFSETQ in the germline V gene. The CDR3 totals 14 residues. The DNA of the CDR3 is TGCGCCAGCAGCGAGGTGGGACCTAGAGATGCGCAGTATTTT. Encoded protein: CASSEVGPRDAQYF.

This sequence joins TRBV5-1 and TRBJ2-6, with 15 bases that match TRBD2. The CDR3 is 20 amino acids. V lost 0 bases to trimming and J lost 4 bases; unmatched junction nucleotides: 8. CDR1 is SGHRS and CDR2 is YFSETQ in the germline V gene. The CDR3 sequence is CASSLGLGLAGGLGANVLTF. The CDR3 region has the DNA TGCGCCAGCAGCTTGGGACTGGGACTAGCGGGAGGTTTGGGGGCCAACGTCCTGACTTTC. The variable domain in full, with the rest retrieved from reference TRBV5-1 and TRBJ2-6, is KAGVTQTPRYLIKTRGQQVTLSCSPISGHRSVSWYQQTPGQGLQFLFEYFSETQRNKGNFPGRFSGRQFSNSRSEMNVSTLELGDSALYLCASSLGLGLAGGLGANVLTFGAGSRLTVL.

The rearrangement joins TRBV2 to TRBJ1-2; D not certain. Germline loops: CDR1 SNHLY, CDR2 FYNNEI. The ends were cut back, 10 bases at V and 7 bases at J, with 19 bases in the middle. The CDR3 extends over 13 amino acids. This chain's CDR3 is CATAPGRVSGYTF. Written as DNA, the CDR3 is TGTGCCACCGCCCCGGGGAGGGTTTCTGGCTACACCTTC.

The genes are TRBV7-2 and TRBJ1-6; D is ambiguous. Trimming shortened V by 4 bases and J by 14 bases, and 15 bases separated the two germline ends. Germline V gene sequence: CDR1 SGHTA, CDR2 FQGNSA. This CDR3 contains 13 residues. Here the CDR3 reads CASSSSHSSSLHF. The CDR3 DNA reads TGTGCCAGCAGCTCCTCCCATAGCTCGTCCCTCCACTTT.

The chain joins TRBV2 to TRBJ1-1; D unclear. Germline loops: CDR1 SNHLY, CDR2 FYNNEI. The length of the CDR3 is 12 residues. Between the trimmed V and J ends, which lost 5 bases and 1 base, there was a span of 5 bases. DNA of the CDR3: TGTGCCAGCAGTAGCAGGAACACTGAAGCTTTCTTT. It encodes CASSSRNTEAFF.

The chain couples TRBV29-1 to TRBJ1-5; 9 positions match TRBD1. This CDR3 spans 15 amino acids. Germline V lookup: CDR1 SQVTM, CDR2 ANQGSEA. V gave up 2 bases and J gave up 4 bases; unmatched junction bases: 6. CDR3 amino acids: CSVEIGGTGNQPQHF. The CDR3 bases are TGCAGCGTTGAAATTGGAGGGACAGGGAATCAGCCCCAGCATTTT.

The chain recombines TRBV6-1 with TRBJ1-5; D is uncertain. Trimming pared 5 bases from V and 0 bases from J, leaving 11 bases between. The CDR3 runs to 15 residues. Germline V gene lookup returns CDR1 MNHNS and CDR2 SASEGT. The chain's CDR3 is CASSLWEHSNQPQHF. The CDR3 DNA is TGTGCCAGCAGTCTCTGGGAGCATAGCAATCAGCCCCAGCATTTT.

The V and J genes are TRBV28 and TRBJ1-1, with D maybe TRBD1 (6 bases). The CDR3 consists of 14 residues. Deletions cut 1 base from V and 4 bases from J, with 10 bases between. CDR1 is MDHEN and CDR2 is SYDVKM in the germline V gene. DNA for the CDR3: TGTGCCAGCAGTTTATATCAGGGGACCACTGAAGCTTTCTTT. Translation gives CASSLYQGTTEAFF. Filled out from reference TRBV28 and TRBJ1-1, the complete variable domain reads DVKVTQSSRYLVKRTGEKVFLECVQDMDHENMFWYRQDPGLGLRLIYFSYDVKMKEKGDIPEGYSVSREKKERFSLILESASTNQTSMYLCASSLYQGTTEAFFGQGTRLTVV.

J is TRBJ1-2 and V is TRBV19; possibly TRBD1 for D (5 bases). Germline lookup yields CDR1 LNHDA and CDR2 SQIVND (reference sequence). The CDR3 is made up of 13 amino acids. Trimming shortened V by 10 bases and J by 5 bases, and 17 bases separated the two germline ends. The CDR3: CATQKAAGYGYTF. The CDR3 DNA sequence: TGTGCCACCCAGAAGGCGGCAGGGTATGGCTACACCTTC.

Turning to this clone: A read error is possible here, since a much larger clone lies one base away. The J gene is TRBJ1-4, the V gene TRBV13; D gene uncertain. V dropped 6 bases and J dropped 0 bases, with 11 bases sitting between them. Looked up from germline, CDR1 is PRHDT and CDR2 is FYEKMQ (reference sequence). This CDR3 comprises 15 residues. The CDR3 DNA follows: TGTGCCAGCAGTGAAGACACCTCAACTAATGAAAAACTGTTTTTT. It specifies CASSEDTSTNEKLFF.

V usage is TRBV5-1 and J usage is TRBJ2-7, with TRBD1 matching 7 bases. Germline assignment: CDR1 SGHRS and CDR2 YFSETQ. Germline trimming cut 3 bases from V and 2 bases from J; bases unmatched to any gene: 5. The CDR3 spans 14 residues. CDR3 in amino acids: CASSSATGAYEQYF. CDR3 nucleotide sequence: TGCGCCAGCAGCTCCGCTACAGGGGCCTACGAGCAGTACTTC. The variable domain in full, completed from reference TRBV5-1 and TRBJ2-7, reads KAGVTQTPRYLIKTRGQQVTLSCSPISGHRSVSWYQQTPGQGLQFLFEYFSETQRNKGNFPGRFSGRQFSNSRSEMNVSTLELGDSALYLCASSSATGAYEQYFGPGTRLTVT.

This sequence joins TRBV6-5 and TRBJ1-1, with D possibly matching TRBD1 (5 bases). CDR1 and CDR2 from the germline V gene are MNHEY and SVGAGI. V lost 9 bases and J lost 1, with 9 bases in between. The CDR3 consists of 12 residues. The CDR3 DNA sequence: TGTGCCAGTGTGGGACCGAACACTGAAGCTTTCTTT. Protein sequence: CASVGPNTEAFF.

The chain employs TRBV6-5 and TRBJ1-2; D may be TRBD1 (6 bases). Trimming stripped 4 bases from V and 5 bases from J, with 20 bases between. Germline V gene lookup returns CDR1 MNHEY and CDR2 SVGAGI. The CDR3 spans 16 residues. The DNA for the CDR3 is TGTGCCAGCAGTTCCCCTAGGGACAAGGGTATATATGGCTACACCTTC. Encoded protein: CASSSPRDKGIYGYTF.

The chain joins TRBV2 to TRBJ1-3, with D possibly matching TRBD1 (5 bases). CDR1 is SNHLY, CDR2 FYNNEI, per germline. The CDR3 consists of 16 residues. Deletions cut 1 base from V and 4 bases from J, with 14 bases between. The CDR3 DNA reads as TGTGCCAGCAGTGAAGGGTTGGGACGAGGGGGAAACACCATATATTTT. It translates to CASSEGLGRGGNTIYF.

The chain joins TRBV29-1 to TRBJ1-2; no firm D call. Germline CDR1 SQVTM, CDR2 ANQGSEA. The germline V and J ends were trimmed by 6 bases and 1 base, with 9 bases remaining between them. The CDR3 contains 12 residues. CDR3 DNA sequence: TGCAGCGTGGAAACGGTTAACTATGGCTACACCTTC. The encoded protein is CSVETVNYGYTF.

In DNA form, the CDR3 reads TGCAGCGTCCGTCCCGGGACAGGGGGCGTGGGAAACACTGAAGCTTTCTTT. Protein sequence: CSVRPGTGGVGNTEAFF. The V call is TRBV29-1, the J call TRBJ1-1; 12 bases agree with TRBD1. There are 17 residues in the CDR3. V dropped 6 bases and J dropped 2; count of bases not matched to a gene: 13. The germline V gene encodes CDR1 SQVTM and CDR2 ANQGSEA.

V and J are TRBV5-1 and TRBJ2-7; 9 nucleotides line up with TRBD1. V lost 2 bases and J lost 7; bases outside the gene matches: 7. CDR1 and CDR2 (germline): SGHRS, YFSETQ. CDR3 length equals 14 residues. CDR3 loop: CASSFRTGEGEQYF. As DNA, the CDR3 is TGCGCCAGCAGCTTCAGGACAGGGGAAGGAGAGCAGTACTTC.

The rearrangement links TRBV10-1 to TRBJ2-7, with TRBD2 matching 13 bases. Trimming at V came to 4 bases and at J to 5 bases, leaving 5 bases not matched to a gene. The CDR3 extends over 15 amino acids. Germline CDR1 is WNHNN and CDR2 is SYGVQD (reference sequence). CDR3 region: CASSGTSGGGDEQYF. In nucleotides, the CDR3 is TGCGCCAGCAGTGGAACTAGCGGGGGGGGCGACGAGCAGTACTTC.

V and J are TRBV6-1 and TRBJ2-7, with D tentatively TRBD1 (5 bases). The germline V gene has CDR1 MNHNS and CDR2 SASEGT. Between the trimmed V and J ends, which lost 2 bases and 2 bases, there was a span of 16 bases. The length of the CDR3 is 16 residues. CDR3 sequence (DNA): TGTGCCAGCAGTGAAAGGGGCAGGGCAAACCCCTACGAGCAGTACTTC. This sequence encodes CASSERGRANPYEQYF.

This chain uses TRBV6-1 with TRBJ1-1; 8 positions agree with TRBD1. Trimming at V came to 6 bases and at J to 0 bases, leaving 6 bases not matched to a gene. The CDR3 consists of 15 residues. Germline lookup yields CDR1 MNHNS and CDR2 SASEGT. The CDR3 nucleotides are TGTGCCAGCAGGTCAGGGGGCCCAATGAACACTGAAGCTTTCTTT. As protein: CASRSGGPMNTEAFF.

The chain has TRBV9 and TRBJ2-3, with 10 nucleotides matching TRBD2. With V trimmed by 2 bases and J by 3 bases, 6 bases remained unmatched. CDR1 SGDLS and CDR2 YYNGEE come from the germline V gene. CDR3 length: 16 amino acids. The CDR3 sequence is CASSVVAGGTTDTQYF. The CDR3, as DNA: TGTGCCAGCAGCGTCGTAGCGGGAGGAACTACAGATACGCAGTATTTT.

In this sample, this clone turned up once. This chain connects TRBV6-6 to TRBJ2-7; D is uncertain. V shed 4 bases and J shed 3 bases, with 7 bases lying between them. Per the germline V gene, CDR1 is MNHNY and CDR2 is SVGAGI (reference sequence). The CDR3 runs to 12 residues. CDR3 loop: CASSSQVYEQYF. The CDR3 bases are TGTGCCAGCAGTTCGCAGGTCTACGAGCAGTACTTC.

This chain connects TRBV30 to TRBJ2-2; D gene ambiguous. V was clipped by 4 bases and J by 0 bases, with 3 bases between them. The germline CDR1 and CDR2 sequences are GTSNPN and SVGIG (reference sequence). The CDR3 spans 12 residues. In DNA, the CDR3 is TGTGCCTGGAACACGAACACCGGGGAGCTGTTTTTT. Translating gives CAWNTNTGELFF.